These 28 T cell receptor beta chains originate from one sample sequenced in a study of T cells in Graves' hyperthyroidism and ophthalmopathy. The CDR3 regions of TCR beta were amplified from RNA transcripts. First-round RT-PCR with HTBI primers amplified the TCR CDR3 region. TCRdb re-called the multiplex PCR reads through MiXCR, storing one row per CDR3 protein. Among hundreds of thousands of distinct CDR3 sequences listed, about 14% were seen once. Sequencing input: blood. These receptors were obtained from a woman aged 45 to 65 with Graves' ophthalmopathy.

This chain joins TRBV20-1 and TRBJ2-3, with D possibly matching TRBD1 (6 bases). Germline V gene data show CDR1 as DFQATT and CDR2 as SNEGSKA (reference sequence). V dropped 8 bases and J dropped 1 base, with 16 bases sitting between them. The length of the CDR3 is 14 residues. The CDR3 loop reads CSSKTGFGTDTQYF. CDR3 DNA sequence: TGCAGTAGCAAGACAGGCTTCGGCACAGATACGCAGTATTTT.

This clonotype was recorded many times. V gene TRBV6-2 or TRBV6-3 combines with J gene TRBJ2-3; D remains ambiguous. Trimming took 2 bases from V and 2 from J, leaving 11 bases between them. The CDR3 totals 15 residues. The germline V gene encodes CDR1 MNHEY and CDR2 SVGEGT. The CDR3 DNA is TGTGCCAGCAGTTACGAAACTCCCCACACAGATACGCAGTATTTT. This translates into CASSYETPHTDTQYF.

The chain joins TRBV19 to TRBJ2-3; D is perhaps TRBD1 or TRBD2 (5 bases each). Per germline, CDR1 LNHDA and CDR2 SQIVND (reference sequence). This CDR3 region has 16 residues. V lost 2 bases, J lost 3 bases, and 15 bases lay in between. The CDR3 loop reads CASSISIGAGTDTQYF. The CDR3 nucleotides read TGTGCCAGTAGTATAAGTATCGGGGCCGGGACAGATACGCAGTATTTT.

The rearrangement links TRBV3-1 to TRBJ2-5; D may be TRBD2 (6 bases). Between the trimmed V and J ends, which lost 0 bases and 5 bases, there was a span of 19 bases. The CDR3 sequence is 17 residues long. CDR1 LGHDT and CDR2 YNNKEL come from the germline V gene (reference sequence). CDR3 bases: TGTGCCAGCAGCCAAGATCCGGATAGCGGCCTCCAGGAGACCCAGTACTTC. Translating gives CASSQDPDSGLQETQYF.

This sequence joins TRBV27 and TRBJ2-3, with 16 bases fitting TRBD2. CDR3 size: 16 residues. With 6 bases clipped from V and 3 bases from J, the junction kept 3 bases outside the gene matches. The germline V gene encodes CDR1 MNHEY and CDR2 SMNVEV (reference sequence). In DNA form, the CDR3 reads TGTGCCAGCAGGGGACTAGCGGGGGGGCTTACAGATACGCAGTATTTT. Translation: CASRGLAGGLTDTQYF.

This clonotype has a count of ten or more. The chain joins TRBV20-1 to TRBJ2-5, with 12 bases identical to TRBD2. The germline gives CDR1 DFQATT, CDR2 SNEGSKA (reference sequence). J lost 2 bases, V lost 5 bases, and 0 bases had no gene match. The length of the CDR3 is 13 residues. CDR3 DNA sequence: TGCAGTGCTGGGACTAGCGGGCAAGAGACCCAGTACTTC. It is translated as CSAGTSGQETQYF.

This clonotype was counted at least ten times. V gene TRBV24-1 combines with J gene TRBJ1-1; D remains unclear. Germline assignment: CDR1 KGHDR and CDR2 SFDVKD. Trimming removed 2 bases from V and 0 bases from J, with 9 bases in between. The CDR3 runs to 15 residues. CDR3 residues: CATSDSRQMNTEAFF. The CDR3 DNA reads as TGTGCCACCAGTGATTCAAGACAAATGAACACTGAAGCTTTCTTT.

Many counts were recorded for this clonotype. J is TRBJ2-3 and V is TRBV5-1, with D perhaps matching TRBD1 (6 bases). Trimming left V 5 bases short and J 4 bases short, with 20 bases between. The germline CDR1 and CDR2 sequences are SGHRS and YFSETQ. CDR3 length equals 16 residues. The CDR3 sequence is CASSWQGQTLPDTQYF. CDR3 sequence (DNA): TGCGCCAGCAGTTGGCAGGGGCAGACCCTTCCAGATACGCAGTATTTT. Supplemented by reference TRBV5-1 and TRBJ2-3, the full variable domain reads KAGVTQTPRYLIKTRGQQVTLSCSPISGHRSVSWYQQTPGQGLQFLFEYFSETQRNKGNFPGRFSGRQFSNSRSEMNVSTLELGDSALYLCASSWQGQTLPDTQYFGPGTRLTVL.

In its sample, this clonotype was seen many times. The chain employs TRBV28 and TRBJ1-1; possible D gene TRBD1, 6 bases. Trimming removed 3 bases from V and 3 bases from J, with 11 bases in between. The CDR3 extends over 14 amino acids. Germline V gene data show CDR1 as MDHEN and CDR2 as SYDVKM. CDR3 sequence reads: CASSFGGIDTEAFF. The CDR3 DNA is TGTGCCAGCAGTTTCGGGGGCATTGACACTGAAGCTTTCTTT.

This clonotype was counted many times. V and J are TRBV12-3 or TRBV12-4 and TRBJ2-2, with TRBD2 identical over 13 bases. The CDR3 has 16 residues. Losses at the gene ends were 5 bases for V and 4 bases for J; bases not matched to a gene: 4. The CDR3 is CASSPGLAGVTGELFF. The CDR3, as DNA: TGTGCCAGCAGTCCAGGACTAGCGGGAGTCACCGGGGAGCTGTTTTTT.

This clonotype was seen many times. The gene calls are TRBV28 and TRBJ2-5, with 8 bases matching TRBD2. In germline, CDR1 is MDHEN, CDR2 SYDVKM. Germline trimming cut 3 bases from V and 5 bases from J; bases unmatched to any gene: 8. CDR3 size: 15 residues. CDR3 loop: CASSFTSGSWETQYF. The CDR3 DNA reads as TGTGCCAGCAGTTTTACCAGCGGGAGTTGGGAGACCCAGTACTTC. The full variable domain, with the rest looked up from reference TRBV28 and TRBJ2-5, is DVKVTQSSRYLVKRTGEKVFLECVQDMDHENMFWYRQDPGLGLRLIYFSYDVKMKEKGDIPEGYSVSREKKERFSLILESASTNQTSMYLCASSFTSGSWETQYFGPGTRLLVL.

This clonotype was found many times. The V gene is TRBV7-9, the J gene TRBJ2-1; 7 bases map to TRBD2. Germline CDR1 is SEHNR and CDR2 is FQNEAQ (reference sequence). The CDR3 runs 14 residues. Trimming at V came to 5 bases and at J to 7 bases, leaving 8 bases not matched to a gene. This chain's CDR3 is CASSSSGAGNEQFF. DNA of the CDR3: TGTGCCAGCAGCAGCTCAGGAGCGGGAAATGAGCAGTTCTTC.

This clonotype was recorded at least ten times. This rearrangement joins TRBV5-8 to TRBJ2-7; D call uncertain. Trimming removed 9 bases from V and 0 bases from J, with 19 bases in between. The germline V gene has CDR1 SGHTS and CDR2 YDEGEE. The CDR3 covers 15 residues. The CDR3 loop is CATLSKVGSSYEQYF. Written as DNA, the CDR3 is TGTGCCACCTTGTCCAAAGTGGGTAGCTCCTACGAGCAGTACTTC.

J is TRBJ1-1 and V is TRBV15; D might be TRBD1 (6 bases). In germline, CDR1 is LNHNV, CDR2 YYDKDF (reference sequence). The CDR3 runs to 16 residues. Trimming removed 3 bases from V and 4 bases from J, with 18 bases in between. CDR3 protein: CATSSRGRGAITEAFF. CDR3 sequence (DNA): TGTGCCACCAGCAGTCGGGGGCGGGGGGCGATCACTGAAGCTTTCTTT.

Worth noting for this clonotype: The junction departs from the called germline gene at one end, perhaps through a read error. This sequence joins TRBV27 and TRBJ1-6; TRBD1 agrees at 8 bases. The germline V gene encodes CDR1 MNHEY and CDR2 SMNVEV (reference sequence). The CDR3 spans 14 residues. The CDR3 DNA sequence: TGTGCCAGCAGTACACAGGGGGAGAATTCATCCCTCCACTTT. This gives the protein CASSTQGENSSLHF.

This clonotype has a count of ten or more. The chain employs TRBV28 and TRBJ2-3; 7 bases fit TRBD2. V lost 5 bases, J lost 2 bases, and 4 bases stayed unmatched. The CDR3 runs 14 residues. Germline CDR1 and CDR2: MDHEN and SYDVKM. The CDR3 nucleotides read TGTGCCAGCAGTCCTAGCGGCACCACAGATACGCAGTATTTT. This gives the protein CASSPSGTTDTQYF.

This chain uses TRBV5-4 with TRBJ2-5; 16 bases line up with TRBD2. The CDR3 consists of 17 residues. Germline CDR1 SGHNT, CDR2 YYREEE (reference sequence). V dropped 4 bases and J dropped 5; count of bases not matched to a gene: 8. The CDR3 is CASSTGTSGRGAETQYF. DNA of the CDR3: TGTGCCAGCAGCACGGGGACTAGCGGGAGGGGAGCCGAGACCCAGTACTTC. Full variable domain (remainder filled in from reference TRBV5-4 and TRBJ2-5): ETGVTQSPTHLIKTRGQQVTLRCSSQSGHNTVSWYQQALGQGPQFIFQYYREEENGRGNFPPRFSGLQFPNYSSELNVNALELDDSALYLCASSTGTSGRGAETQYFGPGTRLLVL.

The J gene is TRBJ2-1, the V gene TRBV12-3 or TRBV12-4; 7 bases are a match to TRBD2. The CDR3 is 17 residues long. The ends lost 3 bases at V and 3 bases at J; junction bases unmatched: 11. The CDR3, as DNA: TGTGCCAGCAGTTTTTTTGGCGGGAGCTACTACTACAATGAGCAGTTCTTC. Translation: CASSFFGGSYYYNEQFF.

The chain carries TRBV4-3 and TRBJ2-2, with D possibly being TRBD1 (6 bases). Germline loops: CDR1 LGHNA, CDR2 YSLEER. This CDR3 has 15 amino acids. The V and J ends lost 4 bases and 0 bases respectively, with 9 bases between them. In DNA form, the CDR3 reads TGCGCCAGCAGCCGGGGACACCCGAACACCGGGGAGCTGTTTTTT. Translated, it gives CASSRGHPNTGELFF.

This clonotype was seen ten or more times. The chain uses TRBV7-3 and TRBJ2-1; D is uncertain. Trimming shortened V by 5 bases and J by 5 bases, and 16 bases separated the two germline ends. Germline loops: CDR1 SGHTA, CDR2 FQGTGA. The CDR3 covers 15 residues. The CDR3 here is CASSTPVAGDNEQFF. The CDR3 DNA is TGTGCCAGCAGCACCCCGGTCGCAGGCGACAATGAGCAGTTCTTC.

This chain connects TRBV5-1 to TRBJ2-5, with TRBD2 as a possible D gene (5 bases). CDR3 length equals 15 residues. Trimming shortened V by 0 bases and J by 4 bases, and 13 bases separated the two germline ends. Looked up from germline, CDR1 is SGHRS and CDR2 is YFSETQ. The CDR3, as DNA: TGCGCCAGCAGCTTGGTTCGTTCGGGGAGAGAGACCCAGTACTTC. Protein product: CASSLVRSGRETQYF.

The gene calls are TRBV2 and TRBJ2-1, with 9 bases fitting TRBD2. Germline V gene data show CDR1 as SNHLY and CDR2 as FYNNEI. J lost 5 bases, V lost 7 bases, and 6 bases had no gene match. CDR3 length: 14 amino acids. The CDR3 sequence: CASTVAGGDNEQFF. Written as DNA, the CDR3 is TGTGCCAGCACAGTGGCGGGAGGGGACAATGAGCAGTTCTTC.

The chain combines TRBV19 with TRBJ1-1; 8 bases align to TRBD1. CDR1 LNHDA and CDR2 SQIVND come from the germline V gene (reference sequence). This CDR3 is 17 amino acids long. V was pared by 3 bases and J by 5 bases, with 14 bases of the junction left unmatched. For the CDR3, the DNA is TGTGCCAGTAGTATCGGACAGGGAGAACTAAGTCGTACTGAAGCTTTCTTT. It encodes CASSIGQGELSRTEAFF.

V gene TRBV5-1 combines with J gene TRBJ1-2; TRBD1 agrees at 8 bases. This CDR3 has 15 residues. V was clipped by 2 bases and J by 1 base; unmatched bases: 4. Germline V lookup: CDR1 SGHRS, CDR2 YFSETQ. DNA of the CDR3: TGCGCCAGCAGCTTAAGACAGGGGAATAACTATGGCTACACCTTC. Its translation is CASSLRQGNNYGYTF.

At least ten counts were recorded for this clonotype. The rearrangement links TRBV6-1 to TRBJ2-3, with TRBD2 matching 9 bases. V shed 6 bases, J shed 0 bases, and the junction held 7 bases outside the gene matches. The CDR3 length is 16 residues. CDR1 and CDR2 from the germline V gene are MNHNS and SASEGT. DNA for the CDR3: TGTGCCAGCAGACCTTCCGGGACTAGCAGCACAGATACGCAGTATTTT. As protein: CASRPSGTSSTDTQYF.

This clonotype has a count of ten or more. The chain is built from TRBV7-8 and TRBJ1-2; the D gene is possibly TRBD1 (5 bases). The CDR3 has 16 amino acids. Germline assignment: CDR1 SGHVS and CDR2 FQNEAQ. With 1 base removed from V and 4 bases from J, the gap between germline ends came to 16 bases. CDR3 residues: CASSLVVGAGGYGYTF. Here the CDR3 DNA reads TGTGCCAGCAGCTTAGTTGTAGGGGCTGGTGGCTATGGCTACACCTTC.

There are many counts of this clonotype. CDR3 DNA sequence: TGTGCCAGCAGCTTGGAGGAGGGGGTTGGCTCTGGAAACACCATATATTTT. Amino acid sequence: CASSLEEGVGSGNTIYF. V usage is TRBV5-6 and J usage is TRBJ1-3; D is possibly TRBD1 (6 bases). This CDR3 contains 17 residues. CDR1 is SGHDT and CDR2 is YYEEEE in the germline V gene. The V gene lost 0 bases and the J gene lost 0 bases, with 13 bases spanning the gap.

The V call is TRBV30, the J call TRBJ2-1; 9 bases fit TRBD1. J gave up 12 bases and V 3 bases, and 12 bases lay outside the gene matches. The CDR3 loop spans 14 amino acids. Germline V lookup: CDR1 GTSNPN, CDR2 SVGIG (reference sequence). The CDR3 sequence is CAWRNPGQGSGQFF. For the CDR3, the DNA is TGTGCCTGGAGGAACCCGGGACAGGGCTCCGGGCAGTTCTTC.